The 20 T cell receptor beta chains reported below all come from one sample, sequenced in a study of T cell clonality in common variable immunodeficiency. Produced via immunoSEQ multiplex PCR; TCRdb's table is partial and in-frame only. The sample was found to contain approximately 44,000 clones, and every one recurs. Sequences were obtained from peripheral blood mononuclear cells. The receptors were gathered from a person aged 18 to 75 in good health.

This clone was seen at least ten times. Coverage ceases 3 residues before the CDR3 finishes, and the germline J gene fills in the end. The chain recombines TRBV9 with TRBJ1-1, with a possible D match to TRBD1 (6 bases). Deletions cut 1 base from V and 5 bases from J, with 12 bases between. This CDR3 region has 14 residues. Germline V gives CDR1 SGDLS, CDR2 YYNGEE. Incomplete CDR3 DNA: TGTGCCAGCAGCGTACAGGACAGTATTACTGAA. Its protein is CASSVQDSITE. The whole CDR3 protein is CASSVQDSITEAFF.

Comment on this clone: The DNA ends 3 residues before the CDR3 does, and the rest of the CDR3 is filled in from the germline J gene. This chain uses TRBV7-9 with TRBJ2-3; D might be TRBD1 (5 bases). Germline CDR1 SEHNR, CDR2 FQNEAQ (reference sequence). Trimming cost V 3 bases and J 6 bases, with 13 bases left between them. The CDR3 is made up of 14 amino acids. CDR3 DNA (partial): TGTGCCAGCAGCTTGGGGCAACGGCCTGATACG. This sequence encodes CASSLGQRPDT. The whole CDR3 sequence reads CASSLGQRPDTQYF. The entire variable domain, with the rest obtained from reference TRBV7-9 and TRBJ2-3, is as follows: DTGVSQNPRHKITKRGQNVTFRCDPISEHNRLYWYRQTLGQGPEFLTYFQNEAQLEKSRLLSDRFSAERPKGSFSTLEIQRTEQGDSAMYLCASSLGQRPDTQYFGPGTRLTVL.

At least ten counts were recorded for this clone. Read coverage stops 3 residues before the CDR3 terminus; the germline J gene supplies the remainder. The rearrangement uses TRBV10-3 and TRBJ1-1; no firm D call. V was shortened by 1 base and J by 3 bases, with 3 bases between the two germline ends. The CDR3 is 12 residues long. Germline loops: CDR1 ENHRY, CDR2 SYGVKD. CDR3 sequence: CAISELDTEAFF. CDR3 bases read: TGTGCCATCAGTGAGTTAGACACTGAA.

This clone was observed many times. The sequenced fragment ends 3 residues before the CDR3 boundary, so the rest is inferred from the germline J gene. The chain employs TRBV12-3 or TRBV12-4 and TRBJ1-4; possibly TRBD1 for D (6 bases). Trimming shortened V by 1 base and J by 8 bases, and 11 bases separated the two germline ends. The CDR3 has 14 amino acids. The CDR3: CASSLGGGREKLFF. Incomplete CDR3 DNA: TGTGCCAGCAGTTTAGGAGGGGGTCGCGAAAAA.

This clone was counted at least ten times. From the germline J gene comes the end of the CDR3, since the read stops 3 residues before it. This chain joins TRBV5-4 and TRBJ2-3, with D tentatively TRBD2 (6 bases). Trimming removed 0 bases from V and 7 bases from J, with 12 bases in between. Germline assignment: CDR1 SGHNT and CDR2 YYREEE (reference sequence). The CDR3 spans 14 residues. The DNA read from the CDR3 is TGTGCCAGCAGCTTGGAACTAGCCCAACATACG. This translates into CASSLELAQHT. The whole CDR3 protein is CASSLELAQHTQYF.

This clone turned up a few times. The CDR3 end falls 3 residues outside the read, so it is completed with the germline J gene. The chain has TRBV7-8 and TRBJ2-3; D uncertain. Germline lookup yields CDR1 SGHVS and CDR2 FQNEAQ. The V end lost 5 bases, the J end lost 6 bases, and 12 bases lay between the germline ends. The CDR3 is 13 amino acids. The CDR3 bases that were read are TGTGCCAGCAGCCCCCCCCGGGTGGATACG. It translates to CASSPPRVDT. The whole CDR3 sequence reads CASSPPRVDTQYF.

This clone was observed many times. The read terminates 3 residues before the CDR3 end, so the remaining end is supplied by the germline J gene. The chain employs TRBV4-1 and TRBJ1-5, with D possibly being TRBD1 (6 bases). The V gene lost 4 bases and the J gene lost 0 bases, with 16 bases spanning the gap. This CDR3 is built from 17 residues. Germline-derived CDR1 and CDR2 are MGHRA and YSYEKL. CDR3 bases read: TGCGCCAGCAGCCGGCTACCGGGACAATATAGCAATCAGCCC. Translating it yields CASSRLPGQYSNQP. The full CDR3 protein reads CASSRLPGQYSNQPQHF.

The sample holds many counts of this clone. The sequenced fragment ends 3 residues before the CDR3 boundary, so the rest is inferred from the germline J gene. V usage is TRBV14 and J usage is TRBJ2-7; D is unclear. Trimming shortened V by 2 bases and J by 5 bases, and 7 bases separated the two germline ends. From germline, CDR1 is SGHDN and CDR2 FVKESK. The CDR3 contains 12 residues. The CDR3 bases that were read are TGTGCCAGCAGCCAACCCCGGGACGAG. It codes for CASSQPRDE. The entire CDR3 is CASSQPRDEQYF.

This clone was seen many times. The missing CDR3 end, 3 residues past where the read stops, is filled in from the germline J gene. V gene TRBV7-3 combines with J gene TRBJ2-3; 8 nucleotides agree with TRBD1. There are 16 residues in the CDR3. With 5 bases clipped from V and 4 bases from J, the junction kept 11 bases outside the gene matches. CDR1 SGHTA and CDR2 FQGTGA come from the germline V gene. The CDR3 sequence: CASSPFGGGQADTQYF. CDR3 bases read: TGTGCCAGCAGCCCCTTTGGAGGGGGACAGGCAGATACG.

This clone was counted at least ten times. The read comes to an end 3 residues before the CDR3 does, leaving the germline J gene to fill in the end. The chain employs TRBV5-4 and TRBJ1-1; 7 positions agree with TRBD1. The V segment lost 3 bases and the J segment 5 bases; nucleotides outside the gene matches: 10. CDR3 size: 15 residues. CDR1 and CDR2 (germline): SGHNT, YYREEE (reference sequence). CDR3 residues: CASSSPGDRVTEAFF. The CDR3 DNA, read in part, is TGTGCCAGCAGCTCCCCCGGAGACAGGGTGACTGAA.

Ten or more counts support this clone. The CDR3 end lies 3 residues beyond the end of the read and is filled in from the germline J gene. The chain uses TRBV7-2 and TRBJ2-5, with D tentatively TRBD2 (6 bases). Trimming removed 1 base at V and 4 bases at J, with 10 bases between. The CDR3 spans 14 residues. The germline V gene has CDR1 SGHTA and CDR2 FQGNSA. The part of the CDR3 DNA that was read is TGTGCCAGCAGCTTAGGGTCAGCGGGAGAGACC. Translating gives CASSLGSAGET. The full-length CDR3 reads as CASSLGSAGETQYF.

Comment on this clone: The sequence runs out 3 residues before the end of the CDR3; the remainder is reconstructed from the germline J gene. The rearrangement joins TRBV11-2 to TRBJ2-7; D is possibly TRBD1 (5 bases). Germline CDR1 is SGHAT and CDR2 is FQNNGV. This CDR3 is built from 14 residues. Trimming took off 1 base at V and 2 bases at J, with 9 bases between the two ends. CDR3 DNA (partial): TGTGCCAGCAGCTTAGTTGGCAGGGCCTACGAG. Amino acids: CASSLVGRAYE. The complete CDR3 reads CASSLVGRAYEQYF.

In its sample, this clone was seen many times. Read data end 3 residues before the CDR3 end; the end is taken from the germline J gene. The gene calls are TRBV20-1 and TRBJ1-2, with 7 bases lining up with TRBD1. CDR3 length: 13 amino acids. Germline V CDR1 and CDR2: DFQATT, SNEGSKA (reference sequence). The sequenced part of the CDR3 DNA is TGCAGTGCTAGAGAGACAGGGATTGAAGGC. Translation: CSARETGIEG. The entire CDR3 protein reads CSARETGIEGYTF.

This clone was seen only a few times. Read coverage stops 3 residues before the CDR3 terminus; the germline J gene supplies the remainder. This chain links TRBV7-9 with TRBJ1-1; tentatively, D is TRBD1 (5 bases). The V and J ends lost 3 bases and 3 bases respectively, with 11 bases between them. The CDR3 is 14 amino acids. Per the germline V gene, CDR1 is SEHNR and CDR2 is FQNEAQ (reference sequence). The covered CDR3 bases are TGTGCCAGCAGCTTTCAGGGACTGGACACTGAA. This sequence encodes CASSFQGLDTE. The complete CDR3 protein is CASSFQGLDTEAFF.

In its sample, this clone was seen a few times. The read terminates 3 residues before the CDR3 end, so the remaining end is supplied by the germline J gene. The chain uses TRBV7-9 and TRBJ2-3; TRBD2 matches 8 bases. This CDR3 is 13 amino acids long. The germline gives CDR1 SEHNR, CDR2 FQNEAQ (reference sequence). Trimming removed 10 bases from V and 3 bases from J; junction bases left unmatched: 6. The CDR3 DNA, read in part, is TGTGCCATCCGAAGCGGGAGTACAGATACG. Encoded protein: CAIRSGSTDT. The entire CDR3 protein is CAIRSGSTDTQYF.

This clone was observed at least ten times. The read comes to an end 3 residues before the CDR3 does, leaving the germline J gene to fill in the end. V gene TRBV5-1 combines with J gene TRBJ2-1; 11 bases fit TRBD2. The V gene end was trimmed by 4 bases and the J gene end by 3 bases; junction bases not matched to a gene: 12. Germline V lookup: CDR1 SGHRS, CDR2 YFSETQ. The CDR3 sequence is 18 residues long. CDR3: CASSASSGGKVFYNEQFF. The sequenced CDR3 bases are TGCGCCAGCAGCGCCTCTAGCGGGGGGAAGGTATTCTACAATGAG.

This clone was recorded at least ten times. CDR3 DNA (partial): TGTGCCAGCAGCCCCAGGATTGGGTCAAGGAACAATGAG. Its translation: CASSPRIGSRNNE. The full CDR3 sequence reads CASSPRIGSRNNEQFF. This chain links TRBV7-6 with TRBJ2-1; no clear D gene. The read ends 3 residues shy of where the CDR3 ends; the end is completed using the germline J gene. CDR3 length: 16 amino acids. Germline V CDR1 and CDR2: SGHVS, FNYEAQ. V lost 5 bases and J 5 bases, leaving 19 bases between the germline ends.

In this sample, this clone turned up many times. The read terminates 3 residues ahead of where the CDR3 ends, so the germline J gene completes it. The chain has TRBV5-1 and TRBJ2-4; TRBD2 matches 7 bases. Germline assignment: CDR1 SGHRS and CDR2 YFSETQ. V trimming: 8 bases; J trimming: 4 bases; junction bases outside the gene matches: 9. This CDR3 has 14 amino acids. The chain's CDR3 is CARSRAGLKNIQYF. CDR3 DNA (partial): TGCGCCAGGAGCCGAGCGGGGCTAAAAAACATT. Full variable domain (remainder filled in from reference TRBV5-1 and TRBJ2-4): KAGVTQTPRYLIKTRGQQVTLSCSPISGHRSVSWYQQTPGQGLQFLFEYFSETQRNKGNFPGRFSGRQFSNSRSEMNVSTLELGDSALYLCARSRAGLKNIQYFGAGTRLSVL.

Within the sample, this clone is medium-sized. CDR3 in amino acids: CSVGTGGNQPQHF. The covered CDR3 bases are TGCAGTGTGGGAACAGGGGGCAATCAGCCC. The V gene is TRBV20-1, the J gene TRBJ1-5; 7 bases agree with TRBD1. The read finishes 3 residues shy of the CDR3 end, and the germline J gene is used to complete it. The germline V gene encodes CDR1 DFQATT and CDR2 SNEGSKA (reference sequence). This CDR3 spans 13 amino acids. Trimming cost V 7 bases and J 2 bases; bases outside gene matches: 5.

Many counts were recorded for this clone. The CDR3 sequence: CASSFGLAGGKETQYF. Partial CDR3 DNA: TGTGCCAGCAGCTTCGGGCTAGCGGGGGGTAAAGAGACC. The rearrangement uses TRBV7-8 and TRBJ2-5, with TRBD2 matching over 11 bases. From the germline J gene comes the end of the CDR3, since the read stops 3 residues before it. CDR1 and CDR2 (germline): SGHVS, FQNEAQ. The CDR3 length is 16 residues. Trimming took 3 bases from V and 3 from J; bases not matched to a gene: 6.